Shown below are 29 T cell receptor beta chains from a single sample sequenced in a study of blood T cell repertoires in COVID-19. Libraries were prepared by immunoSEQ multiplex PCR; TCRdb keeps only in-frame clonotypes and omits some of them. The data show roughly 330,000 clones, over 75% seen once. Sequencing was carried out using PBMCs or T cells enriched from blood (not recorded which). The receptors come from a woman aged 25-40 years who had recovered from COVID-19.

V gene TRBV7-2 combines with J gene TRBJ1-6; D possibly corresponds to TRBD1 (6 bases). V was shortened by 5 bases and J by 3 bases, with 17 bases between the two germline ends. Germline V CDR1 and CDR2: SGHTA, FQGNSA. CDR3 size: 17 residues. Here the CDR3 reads CASSRYQGPSYNSPLHF. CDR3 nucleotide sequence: TGTGCCAGCAGCAGATATCAGGGGCCTAGCTATAATTCACCCCTCCACTTT.

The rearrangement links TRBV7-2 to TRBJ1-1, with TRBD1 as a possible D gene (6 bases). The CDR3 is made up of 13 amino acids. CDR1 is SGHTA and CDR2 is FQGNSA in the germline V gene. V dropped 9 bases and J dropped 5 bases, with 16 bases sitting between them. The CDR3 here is CARLGQGNTEAFF. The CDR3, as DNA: TGTGCCAGACTGGGCCAGGGGAATACTGAAGCTTTCTTT.

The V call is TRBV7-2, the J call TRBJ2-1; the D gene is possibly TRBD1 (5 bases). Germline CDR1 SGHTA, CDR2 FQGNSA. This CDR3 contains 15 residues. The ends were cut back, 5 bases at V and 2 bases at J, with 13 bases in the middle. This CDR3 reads CASSRNQGAYNEQFF. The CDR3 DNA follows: TGTGCCAGCAGCCGTAATCAGGGCGCCTACAATGAGCAGTTCTTC.

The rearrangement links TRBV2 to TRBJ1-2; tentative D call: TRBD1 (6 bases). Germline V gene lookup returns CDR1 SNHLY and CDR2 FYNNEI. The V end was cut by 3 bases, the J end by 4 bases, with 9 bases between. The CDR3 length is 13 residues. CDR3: CASSDYRVYGYTF. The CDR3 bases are TGTGCCAGCAGTGATTACAGGGTCTATGGCTACACCTTC.

CDR3 region: CASSLQSELFF. The CDR3 bases are TGTGCCAGCAGCCTCCAATCGGAGCTGTTTTTT. This chain connects TRBV3-1 (or the pseudogene TRBV3-2) to TRBJ2-2; D not certain. The CDR3 length is 11 residues. Trimming stripped 4 bases from V and 10 bases from J, with 7 bases between. CDR1 LGHDT and CDR2 YNNKEL come from the germline V gene (reference sequence).

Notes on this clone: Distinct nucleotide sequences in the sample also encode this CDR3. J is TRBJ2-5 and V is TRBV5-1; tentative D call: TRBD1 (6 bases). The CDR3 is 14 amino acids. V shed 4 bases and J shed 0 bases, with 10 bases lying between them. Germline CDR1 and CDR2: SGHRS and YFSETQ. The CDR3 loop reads CASSLQGYQETQYF. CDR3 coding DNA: TGCGCCAGCAGCCTACAGGGATACCAAGAGACCCAGTACTTC.

CDR3 coding DNA: TGTGCCACCAGTGATTTTATCGGGACAGGGAAGGAAGAGACCCAGTACTTC. Translated: CATSDFIGTGKEETQYF. The V call is TRBV24-1, the J call TRBJ2-5; 9 bases match TRBD1. CDR1 and CDR2 (germline): KGHDR, SFDVKD. The ends lost 1 base at V and 3 bases at J; junction bases unmatched: 8. The CDR3 covers 17 residues.

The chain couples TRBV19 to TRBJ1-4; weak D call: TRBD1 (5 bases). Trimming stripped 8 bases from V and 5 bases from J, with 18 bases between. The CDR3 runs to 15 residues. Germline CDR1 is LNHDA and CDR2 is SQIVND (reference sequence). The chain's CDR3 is CASELNKGKNEKLFF. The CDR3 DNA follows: TGTGCCAGTGAATTAAACAAGGGGAAAAATGAAAAACTGTTTTTT.

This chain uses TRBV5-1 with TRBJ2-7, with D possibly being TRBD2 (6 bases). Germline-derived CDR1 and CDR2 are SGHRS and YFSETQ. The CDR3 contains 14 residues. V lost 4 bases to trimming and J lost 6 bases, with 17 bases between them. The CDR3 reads CASSPGTLLGEQYF. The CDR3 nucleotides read TGCGCCAGCAGCCCCGGGACTTTACTTGGCGAGCAGTACTTC.

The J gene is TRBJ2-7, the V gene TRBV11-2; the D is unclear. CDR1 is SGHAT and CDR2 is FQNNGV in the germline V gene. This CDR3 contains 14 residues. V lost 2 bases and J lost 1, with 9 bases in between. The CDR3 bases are TGTGCCAGCAGCTTACGCAGGCAGTCCTACGAGCAGTACTTC. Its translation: CASSLRRQSYEQYF.

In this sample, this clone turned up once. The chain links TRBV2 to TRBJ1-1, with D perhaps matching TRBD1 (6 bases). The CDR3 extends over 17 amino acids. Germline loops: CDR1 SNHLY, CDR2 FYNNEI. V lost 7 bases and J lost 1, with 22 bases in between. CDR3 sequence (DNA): TGTGCCAGCACCAGGGGCAGGCCCGTCCCTTCGAACACTGAAGCTTTCTTT. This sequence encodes CASTRGRPVPSNTEAFF.

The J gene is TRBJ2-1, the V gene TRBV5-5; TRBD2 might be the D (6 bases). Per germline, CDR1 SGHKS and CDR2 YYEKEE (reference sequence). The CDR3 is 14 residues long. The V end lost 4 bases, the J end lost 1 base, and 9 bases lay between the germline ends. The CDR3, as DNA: TGTGCCAGCAGCCGCGGGGCTTCCTACAATGAGCAGTTCTTC. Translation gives CASSRGASYNEQFF.

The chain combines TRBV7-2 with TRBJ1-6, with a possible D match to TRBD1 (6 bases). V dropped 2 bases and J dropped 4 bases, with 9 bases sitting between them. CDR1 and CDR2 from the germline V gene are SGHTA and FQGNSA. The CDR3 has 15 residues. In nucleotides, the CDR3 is TGTGCCAGCAGCTTATCAGGGGATTATAATTCACCCCTCCACTTT. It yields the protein CASSLSGDYNSPLHF.

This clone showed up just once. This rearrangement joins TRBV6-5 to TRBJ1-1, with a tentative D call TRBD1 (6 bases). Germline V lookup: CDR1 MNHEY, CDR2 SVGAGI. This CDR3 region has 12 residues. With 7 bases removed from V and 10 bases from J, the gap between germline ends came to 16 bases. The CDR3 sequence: CASIPGQGRAFF. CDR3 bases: TGTGCCAGCATTCCCGGCCAGGGGAGAGCTTTCTTT.

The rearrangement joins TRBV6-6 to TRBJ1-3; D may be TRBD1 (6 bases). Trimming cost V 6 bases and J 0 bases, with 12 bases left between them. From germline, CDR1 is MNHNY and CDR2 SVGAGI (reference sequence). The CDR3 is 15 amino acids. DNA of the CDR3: TGTGCCAGCAGCCTTCCGACAGGCTCTGGAAACACCATATATTTT. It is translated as CASSLPTGSGNTIYF.

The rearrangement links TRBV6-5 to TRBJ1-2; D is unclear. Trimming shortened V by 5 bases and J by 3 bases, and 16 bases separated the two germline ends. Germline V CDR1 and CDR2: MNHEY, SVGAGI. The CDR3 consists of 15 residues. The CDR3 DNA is TGTGCCAGCAGTCTTGAGAGTCACCCTTACTATGGCTACACCTTC. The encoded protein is CASSLESHPYYGYTF.

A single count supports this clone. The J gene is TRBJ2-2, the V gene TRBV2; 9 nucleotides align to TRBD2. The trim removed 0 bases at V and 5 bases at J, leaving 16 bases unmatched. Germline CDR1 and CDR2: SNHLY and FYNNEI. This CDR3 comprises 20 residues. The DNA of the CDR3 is TGTGCCAGCAGTGAAGCGGGGAGGCTAGCGGGGTTCGTGCAAACCGGGGAGCTGTTTTTT. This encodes CASSEAGRLAGFVQTGELFF.

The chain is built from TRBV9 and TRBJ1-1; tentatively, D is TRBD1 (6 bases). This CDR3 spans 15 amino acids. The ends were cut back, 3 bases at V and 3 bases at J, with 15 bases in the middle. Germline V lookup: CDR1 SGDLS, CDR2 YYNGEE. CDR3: CASSGRGGAYTEAFF. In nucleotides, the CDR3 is TGTGCCAGCAGCGGCAGGGGAGGGGCGTACACTGAAGCTTTCTTT.

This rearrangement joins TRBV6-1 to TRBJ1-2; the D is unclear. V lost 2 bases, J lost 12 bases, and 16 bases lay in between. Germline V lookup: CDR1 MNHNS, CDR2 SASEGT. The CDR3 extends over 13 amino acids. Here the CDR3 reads CASSESLGLLHTF. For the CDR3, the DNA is TGTGCCAGCAGTGAATCCCTAGGACTCCTCCACACCTTC.

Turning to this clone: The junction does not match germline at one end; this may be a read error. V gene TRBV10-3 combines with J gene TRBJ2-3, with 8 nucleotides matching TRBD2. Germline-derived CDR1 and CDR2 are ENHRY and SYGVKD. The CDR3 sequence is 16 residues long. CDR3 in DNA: TGTGCCATCACTAATACAGCGGGGGCCGGCACGGATACGCAGTATTTT. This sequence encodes CAITNTAGAGTDTQYF.

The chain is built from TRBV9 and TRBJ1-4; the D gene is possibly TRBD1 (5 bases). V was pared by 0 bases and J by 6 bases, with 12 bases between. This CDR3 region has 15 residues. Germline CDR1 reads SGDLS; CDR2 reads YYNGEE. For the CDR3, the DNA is TGTGCCAGCAGCGTAGGGAGGGGAGGACATGAAAAACTGTTTTTT. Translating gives CASSVGRGGHEKLFF.

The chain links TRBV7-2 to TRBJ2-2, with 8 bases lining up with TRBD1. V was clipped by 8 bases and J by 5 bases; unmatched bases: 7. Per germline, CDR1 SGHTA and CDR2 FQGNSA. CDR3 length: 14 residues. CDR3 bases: TGTGCCAGCCTCGGCCGGACAGGGACCGGGGAGCTGTTTTTT. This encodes CASLGRTGTGELFF.

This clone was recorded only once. The DNA of the CDR3 is TGTGCCAGCAGTTATCAACTTAGGGACGGGAGAGGCTACACCTTC. Amino acids: CASSYQLRDGRGYTF. The chain uses TRBV6-5 and TRBJ1-2; a possible D gene is TRBD1 (5 bases). This CDR3 comprises 15 residues. Trimming left V 3 bases short and J 8 bases short, with 19 bases between. Per the germline V gene, CDR1 is MNHEY and CDR2 is SVGAGI.

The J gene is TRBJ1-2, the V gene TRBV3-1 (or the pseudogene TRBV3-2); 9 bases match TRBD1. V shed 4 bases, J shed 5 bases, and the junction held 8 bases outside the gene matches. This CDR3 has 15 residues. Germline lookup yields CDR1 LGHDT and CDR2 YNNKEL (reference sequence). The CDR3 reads CASSLSTGGWYGYTF. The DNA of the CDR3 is TGTGCCAGCAGCCTCTCGACAGGGGGATGGTATGGCTACACCTTC.

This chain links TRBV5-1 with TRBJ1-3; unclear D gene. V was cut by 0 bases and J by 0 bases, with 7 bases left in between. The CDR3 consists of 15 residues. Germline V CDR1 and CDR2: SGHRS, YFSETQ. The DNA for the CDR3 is TGCGCCAGCAGCTTGGCCGGGAACTCTGGAAACACCATATATTTT. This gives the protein CASSLAGNSGNTIYF.

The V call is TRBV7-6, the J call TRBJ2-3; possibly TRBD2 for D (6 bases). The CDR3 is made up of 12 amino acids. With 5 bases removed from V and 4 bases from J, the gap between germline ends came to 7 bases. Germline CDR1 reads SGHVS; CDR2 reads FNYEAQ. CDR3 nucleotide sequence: TGTGCCAGCAGCGGGGGGTCAGATACGCAGTATTTT. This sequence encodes CASSGGSDTQYF.

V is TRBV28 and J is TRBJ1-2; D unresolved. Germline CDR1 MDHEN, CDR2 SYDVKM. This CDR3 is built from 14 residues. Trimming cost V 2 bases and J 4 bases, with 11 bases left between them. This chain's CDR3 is CASSLVDSGYGYTF. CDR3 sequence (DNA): TGTGCCAGCAGTTTAGTGGATTCGGGCTATGGCTACACCTTC.

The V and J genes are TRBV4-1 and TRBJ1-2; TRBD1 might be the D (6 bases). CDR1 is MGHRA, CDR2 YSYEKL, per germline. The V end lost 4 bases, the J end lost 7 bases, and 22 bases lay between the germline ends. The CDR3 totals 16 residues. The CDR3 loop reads CASSPDPGRGFSGYTF. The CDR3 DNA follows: TGCGCCAGCAGCCCCGATCCGGGCAGGGGATTTTCTGGCTACACCTTC.

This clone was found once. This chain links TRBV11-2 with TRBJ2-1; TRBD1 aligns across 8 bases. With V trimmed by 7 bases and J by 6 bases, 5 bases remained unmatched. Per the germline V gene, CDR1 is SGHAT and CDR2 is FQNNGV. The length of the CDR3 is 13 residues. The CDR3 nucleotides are TGTGCCAGCACCCTTGACAGGGGCAATGAGCAGTTCTTC. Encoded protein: CASTLDRGNEQFF.